The clone carrying this T cell receptor (beta chain) has just a few counts. Its antigen is still unknown. These data come from a study of cytomegalovirus exposure and HLA in healthy donors. Study-wide results and caveats: Common viral pathogens were later found to be apparently linked to several of the most significant clusters. When presence/absence was analysed, sequencing depth was taken to be roughly uniform across donors.

The CDR3 sequence is 13 residues long. From germline, CDR1 is SNHLY and CDR2 FYNNEI. Trimming shortened V by 4 bases and J by 0 bases, and 7 bases separated the two germline ends. In the PCR, 60 Vbeta and 13 Jbeta primers were used. Clones were sequenced by immunoSEQ multiplex PCR, and TCRdb holds only the in-frame ones, with some missing. The sample contains approximately 220,000 clones, over 75% of which appear only once. The material sequenced was PBMCs. This TCR was recovered from a girl aged 2-10 years in good health and CMV-seronegative. The chain uses TRBV2 and TRBJ2-7; TRBD2 is a possible D gene (6 bases). The CDR3 DNA sequence: TGTGCCAGCAGTGTGGAGGGCTCCTACGAGCAGTACTTC. Translating gives CASSVEGSYEQYF.